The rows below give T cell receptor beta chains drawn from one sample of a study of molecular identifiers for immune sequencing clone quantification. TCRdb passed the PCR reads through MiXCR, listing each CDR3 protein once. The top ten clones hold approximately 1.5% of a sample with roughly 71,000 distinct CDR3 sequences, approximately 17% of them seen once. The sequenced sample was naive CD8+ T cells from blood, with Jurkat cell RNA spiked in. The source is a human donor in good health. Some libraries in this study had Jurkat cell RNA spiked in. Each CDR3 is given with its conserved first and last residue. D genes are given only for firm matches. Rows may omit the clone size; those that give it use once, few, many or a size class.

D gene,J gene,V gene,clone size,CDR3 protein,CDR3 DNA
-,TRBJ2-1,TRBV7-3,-,CASSLTPKGEEQFF,TGTGCCAGCAGCTTAACTCCCAAGGGTGAGGAGCAGTTCTTC
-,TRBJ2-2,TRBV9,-,CASNQYNTGELLF,TGTGCCAGCAACCAATATAACACCGGGGAGCTGTTATTT
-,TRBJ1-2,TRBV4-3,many,CASSQDSRADGYTF,TGCGCCAGCAGCCAAGATAGCAGGGCGGATGGCTACACCTTC
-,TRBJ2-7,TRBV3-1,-,CASSRGGPIYVQYF,TGTGCCAGCAGCCGGGGCGGCCCAATCTACGTGCAGTACTTC
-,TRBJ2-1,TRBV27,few,CASSWFSEQFF,TGTGCCAGCAGTTGGTTCTCTGAGCAGTTCTTC
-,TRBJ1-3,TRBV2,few,CASILAGAGNTIYF,TGTGCCAGCATTCTGGCGGGGGCTGGAAACACCATATATTTT
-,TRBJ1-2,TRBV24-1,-,CATSDFLSNYGYTF,TGTGCCACCAGTGATTTTCTCAGCAACTATGGCTACACCTTC
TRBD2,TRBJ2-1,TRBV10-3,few,CAISELASGGNEQFF,TGTGCCATCAGTGAGTTGGCTAGCGGAGGCAATGAGCAGTTCTTC
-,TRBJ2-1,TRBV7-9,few,CASSLGQLNEQFF,TGTGCCAGCAGCTTAGGCCAGCTCAATGAGCAGTTCTTC
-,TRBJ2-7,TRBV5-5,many,CASSETPPTERYEQYF,TGTGCCAGCAGCGAAACACCCCCGACAGAACGGTACGAGCAGTACTTC
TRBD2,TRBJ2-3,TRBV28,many,CASSLMSSLAGENTQYF,TGTGCCAGCAGTTTAATGTCGTCTCTAGCGGGAGAAAATACGCAGTATTTT
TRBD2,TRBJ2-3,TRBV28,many,CASSSPGLAGGIWTDTQYF,TGTGCCAGCAGTTCCCCAGGACTAGCGGGAGGTATATGGACAGATACGCAGTATTTT
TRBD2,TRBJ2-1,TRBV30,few,CAWSGLAGVSSNNEQFF,TGTGCCTGGAGTGGGCTAGCGGGAGTAAGCTCCAACAATGAGCAGTTCTTC
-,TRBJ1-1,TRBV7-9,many,CASSFFGANTEAFF,TGTGCCAGCAGCTTTTTCGGGGCAAACACTGAAGCTTTCTTT
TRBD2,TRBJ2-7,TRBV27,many,CASIRLAGEYEQYF,TGTGCCAGCATCAGACTAGCGGGAGAGTACGAGCAGTACTTC
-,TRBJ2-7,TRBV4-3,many,CASSPDRDNHYEQYF,TGCGCCAGCAGCCCCGACCGGGACAACCACTACGAGCAGTACTTC
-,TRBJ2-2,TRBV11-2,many,CASSSIGLGGPGNTGELFF,TGTGCCAGCAGCTCCATCGGGCTGGGTGGGCCCGGGAACACCGGGGAGCTGTTTTTT
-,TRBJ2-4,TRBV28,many,CASSLETELAKNIQYF,TGTGCCAGCAGTTTAGAAACAGAACTAGCCAAAAACATTCAGTACTTC
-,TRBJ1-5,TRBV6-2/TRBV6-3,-,CASSYSWGAIRPQHF,TGCGCCAGCAGTTACTCGTGGGGGGCGATTCGGCCCCAGCATTTT
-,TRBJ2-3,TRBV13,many,CASSLSTEDTQYF,TGTGCCAGCAGCCTTTCCACCGAAGATACGCAGTATTTT
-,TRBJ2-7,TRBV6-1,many,CASSGPESYEQYF,TGTGCCAGCAGTGGACCAGAGTCCTACGAGCAGTACTTC
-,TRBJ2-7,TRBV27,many,CASSLSEGKQYF,TGTGCCAGCAGTTTATCAGAGGGGAAGCAGTACTTC
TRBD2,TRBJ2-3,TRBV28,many,CASTLYSAGGPSDTQYF,TGTGCCAGCACCCTATATTCAGCGGGAGGGCCGTCAGATACGCAGTATTTT
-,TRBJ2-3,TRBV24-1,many,CATSVRITDTQYF,TGTGCCACCAGTGTCCGGATCACAGATACGCAGTATTTT
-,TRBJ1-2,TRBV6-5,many,CASSYRPPDKVYGYTF,TGTGCCAGCAGTTACCGGCCCCCGGATAAAGTCTATGGCTACACCTTC
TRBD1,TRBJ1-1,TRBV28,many,CASSGGQGIFAFF,TGTGCCAGCAGTGGGGGACAGGGGATTTTCGCTTTCTTT
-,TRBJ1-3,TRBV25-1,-,CASASFTGNTIYF,TGTGCCAGCGCGTCATTCACTGGAAACACCATATATTTT
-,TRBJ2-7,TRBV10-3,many,CAISLGQTYEQYF,TGTGCCATCAGCCTCGGACAGACCTACGAGCAGTACTTC
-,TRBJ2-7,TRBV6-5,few,CASSYGTHYEQYF,TGTGCCAGCAGTTACGGGACCCACTACGAGCAGTACTTC
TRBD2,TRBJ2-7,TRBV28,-,CASSWGEWEGLYEQYF,TGTGCCAGCAGTTGGGGGGAGTGGGAGGGCCTGTACGAGCAGTACTTC
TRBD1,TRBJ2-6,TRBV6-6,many,CASRESTGEGSSGANVLTF,TGTGCCAGCAGGGAATCGACAGGGGAAGGGAGCTCTGGGGCCAACGTCCTGACTTTC
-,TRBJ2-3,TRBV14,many,CASSLRLGRAGTDTQYF,TGTGCCAGCAGCTTAAGGCTGGGAAGAGCAGGGACAGATACGCAGTATTTT
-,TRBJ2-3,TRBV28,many,CASSWSGGTDTQYF,TGTGCCAGCAGTTGGTCCGGGGGCACAGATACGCAGTATTTT
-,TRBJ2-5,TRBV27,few,CASLPSGGAPWGETQYF,TGTGCCAGCCTTCCCTCTGGGGGAGCCCCCTGGGGTGAGACCCAGTACTTC
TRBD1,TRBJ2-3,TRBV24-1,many,CATSEGQGRTDTQYF,TGTGCCACCAGTGAGGGACAGGGGCGCACAGATACGCAGTATTTT
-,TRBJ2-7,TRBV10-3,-,CAISDPITSCEQYF,TGTGCCATCAGTGACCCCATAACCAGCTGCGAGCAGTACTTC
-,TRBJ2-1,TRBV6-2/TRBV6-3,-,CASSAHGETNEQFF,TGTGCCAGCAGTGCCCACGGGGAGACGAATGAGCAGTTCTTC
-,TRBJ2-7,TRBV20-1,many,CSARSTAAYEQYF,TGCAGTGCTAGATCGACAGCTGCCTACGAGCAGTACTTC
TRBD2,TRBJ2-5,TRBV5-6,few,CASSPGLAVQETQYF,TGTGCCAGCAGCCCGGGACTAGCGGTGCAAGAGACCCAGTACTTC
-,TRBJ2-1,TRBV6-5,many,CASSYSTGSPYNEQFF,TGTGCCAGCAGTTACTCAACGGGATCCCCTTACAATGAGCAGTTCTTC
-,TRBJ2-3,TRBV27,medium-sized,CASSLDRSTDTQYF,TGTGCCAGCAGTTTAGACCGCAGCACAGATACGCAGTATTTT
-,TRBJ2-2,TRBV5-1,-,CAGSNRLVRNTGEPFF,TGCGCCGGCAGCAATCGACTAGTCAGGAACACCGGGGAGCCGTTTTTT
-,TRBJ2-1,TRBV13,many,CASSPLYVTSYNEQFF,TGTGCCAGCAGTCCCCTTTATGTCACCTCCTACAATGAGCAGTTCTTC
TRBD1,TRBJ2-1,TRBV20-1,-,CSARDILGQGINEQFF,TGCAGTGCTAGAGATATCCTCGGACAGGGGATCAATGAGCAGTTCTTC
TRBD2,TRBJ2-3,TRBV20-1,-,CSARDMPGTSGRADTQYF,TGCAGTGCTAGAGATATGCCGGGGACTAGCGGGAGGGCAGATACGCAGTATTTT
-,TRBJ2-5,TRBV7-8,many,CASRVLAGETQYF,TGTGCCAGCAGGGTCCTAGCAGGCGAGACCCAGTACTTC